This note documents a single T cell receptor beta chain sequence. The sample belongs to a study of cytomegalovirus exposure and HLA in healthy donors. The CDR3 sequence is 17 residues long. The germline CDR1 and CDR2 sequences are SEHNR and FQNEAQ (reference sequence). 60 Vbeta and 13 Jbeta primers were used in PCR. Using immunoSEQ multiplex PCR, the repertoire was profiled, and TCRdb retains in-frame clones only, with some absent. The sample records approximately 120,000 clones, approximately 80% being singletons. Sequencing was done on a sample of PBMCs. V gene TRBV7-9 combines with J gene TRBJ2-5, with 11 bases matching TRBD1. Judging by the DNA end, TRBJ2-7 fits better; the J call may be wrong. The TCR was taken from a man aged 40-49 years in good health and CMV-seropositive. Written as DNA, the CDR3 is TGTGCCAGCAGCCGTGGAAAGGGGACAGGGGGCTCCTACGAGCAGTACTTC. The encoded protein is CASSRGKGTGGSYEQYF.